This TCR beta chain derives from a study of T cells in localized non-small cell lung cancer. General study findings and limits: A denser population of T cells in blood accompanied longer overall survival. Appearing in adjacent lung were a median roughly 60 of the top 100 tumor clones. Heterogeneity cannot be ruled out, as sequencing used one tumor region only. Clonality peaked in uninvolved adjacent lung rather than tumor.

Note on this clone: Its antigen is not identified.

Sequencing was performed with immunoSEQ multiplex PCR; in TCRdb, only in-frame clones are kept and a portion is missing. The sample records 30,000 to 40,000 clones, over 75% being singletons. Germline loops: CDR1 SGHRS, CDR2 YFSETQ. The CDR3 runs to 18 residues. Between the trimmed V and J ends, which lost 4 bases and 0 bases, there was a span of 20 bases. This specimen was peripheral blood, taken before any cancer treatment. The clonotype comes from a male donor at least 60 years old with stage III squamous cell lung carcinoma. This sequence joins TRBV5-1 and TRBJ2-1; weak D call: TRBD1 (6 bases). This chain's CDR3 is CASSTQGRLVSSYNEQFF. CDR3 DNA sequence: TGCGCCAGCAGCACTCAGGGGCGCCTCGTCAGCTCCTACAATGAGCAGTTCTTC.